The 20 T cell receptor beta chains given below trace back to one sample, sequenced in a study of blood T cells in healthy people across ages. Combining a sample-barcoded 5' primer with a J-beta primer mix, a second PCR ran for roughly 7 to 12 cycles. TCRdb re-analysed the 5' RACE reads in MiXCR, keeping a single row per CDR3 protein. The table has 1.5 million to 2 million distinct CDR3 sequences, 25% to 30% seen once; the top ten hold approximately 7.7%. The sequencing input was blood. All receptors derive from a woman younger than 45 in good health.

Ten or more counts support this clonotype. This sequence joins TRBV2 and TRBJ2-6; the D is unclear. The V end lost 0 bases, the J end lost 0 bases, and 6 bases lay between the germline ends. The germline CDR1 and CDR2 sequences are SNHLY and FYNNEI. The CDR3 is 16 residues long. Written as DNA, the CDR3 is TGTGCCAGCAGTGAAGCCCTGGGCTCTGGGGCCAACGTCCTGACTTTC. This gives the protein CASSEALGSGANVLTF.

This clonotype was observed a few times. CDR3 residues: CASSWDRQSGELFF. The CDR3 DNA reads TGCGCCAGCAGCTGGGACAGGCAAAGCGGGGAGCTGTTTTTT. This chain uses TRBV5-1 with TRBJ2-2; 8 bases fit TRBD1. The CDR3 runs to 14 residues. Germline values: CDR1 SGHRS, CDR2 YFSETQ. Trimming cost V 3 bases and J 7 bases; bases outside gene matches: 5.

This clonotype was found many times. The CDR3 here is CASSPMQTTETQYF. CDR3 nucleotide sequence: TGTGCCAGCAGCCCGATGCAGACTACAGAGACCCAGTACTTC. This chain joins TRBV12-3 or TRBV12-4 and TRBJ2-5; D might be TRBD2 (5 bases). This CDR3 has 14 residues. V shed 6 bases and J shed 4 bases, with 15 bases lying between them.

This clonotype has just a few counts. The chain carries TRBV20-1 and TRBJ2-3, with TRBD2 matching 15 bases. The CDR3 consists of 15 residues. Looked up from germline, CDR1 is DFQATT and CDR2 is SNEGSKA (reference sequence). J was trimmed by 4 bases and V by 5 bases; bases with no gene match: 4. CDR3 nucleotides: TGCAGTGCTCCTGGACTAGCGGGAGGGGCAGATACGCAGTATTTT. The encoded protein is CSAPGLAGGADTQYF.

The V gene is TRBV6-2 or TRBV6-3, the J gene TRBJ2-7; 11 positions agree with TRBD2. This CDR3 spans 16 amino acids. The junction had 5 bases not matched to a gene; V was cut back by 4 bases and J by 0 bases. Germline values: CDR1 MNHEY, CDR2 SVGEGT. The CDR3 DNA follows: TGTGCCAGCAGTTCCCCTAGCGGGAGGAGCTCCTACGAGCAGTACTTC. Translating it yields CASSSPSGRSSYEQYF.

The chain carries TRBV4-3 and TRBJ2-1; 7 bases are a match to TRBD1. Losses at the gene ends were 0 bases for V and 8 bases for J; bases not matched to a gene: 10. CDR3 length: 16 residues. Germline V gene data show CDR1 as LGHNA and CDR2 as YSLEER. The CDR3 nucleotides are TGCGCCAGCAGCCAAGACCTGACAGGGAGTCGCGATGAGCAGTTCTTC. Amino acid sequence: CASSQDLTGSRDEQFF.

This clonotype came up many times. The chain carries TRBV5-5 and TRBJ2-1; no clear D gene. This CDR3 spans 12 amino acids. Looked up from germline, CDR1 is SGHKS and CDR2 is YYEKEE (reference sequence). Trimming took 2 bases from V and 5 from J, leaving 5 bases between them. The CDR3 sequence is CASSLLDNEQFF. The DNA for the CDR3 is TGTGCCAGCAGCTTATTGGACAATGAGCAGTTCTTC.

This chain uses TRBV6-5 with TRBJ1-6, with D unclear. The germline V gene has CDR1 MNHEY and CDR2 SVGAGI. Trimming pared 6 bases from V and 0 bases from J, leaving 12 bases between. The CDR3 contains 16 residues. Here the CDR3 reads CASSWALSSYNSPLHF. In DNA form, the CDR3 reads TGTGCCAGCAGCTGGGCCCTAAGCTCCTATAATTCACCCCTCCACTTT.

The rearrangement joins TRBV20-1 to TRBJ1-1; no reliable D call. CDR1 is DFQATT, CDR2 SNEGSKA, per germline (reference sequence). The CDR3 totals 12 residues. Trimming removed 7 bases from V and 6 bases from J, with 15 bases in between. In DNA, the CDR3 is TGCAGTGTGGGTGGTGTGGGCTCTGAAGCTTTCTTT. Translation gives CSVGGVGSEAFF.

The chain employs TRBV7-9 and TRBJ1-1; 7 bases are shared with TRBD1. From germline, CDR1 is SEHNR and CDR2 FQNEAQ (reference sequence). The ends lost 5 bases at V and 11 bases at J; junction bases unmatched: 5. This CDR3 spans 11 amino acids. The CDR3 protein is CASSRTGDAFF. Here the CDR3 DNA reads TGTGCCAGCAGCCGCACAGGGGACGCTTTCTTT.

This clonotype has ten or more counts. V usage is TRBV15 and J usage is TRBJ2-5, with 7 bases that match TRBD1. The length of the CDR3 is 15 residues. The V gene end was trimmed by 0 bases and the J gene end by 4 bases; junction bases not matched to a gene: 5. Germline V gene sequence: CDR1 LNHNV, CDR2 YYDKDF (reference sequence). CDR3: CATSRDLRGLETQYF. CDR3 bases: TGTGCCACCAGCAGAGATCTGAGGGGGCTAGAGACCCAGTACTTC.

The gene calls are TRBV6-1 and TRBJ2-7; TRBD1 agrees at 9 bases. CDR1 is MNHNS, CDR2 SASEGT, per germline. CDR3 size: 15 residues. The ends lost 0 bases at V and 5 bases at J; junction bases unmatched: 5. The CDR3 DNA is TGTGCCAGCAGTGAAGCCTGGGGACAGGGAGACGAGCAGTACTTC. Residues: CASSEAWGQGDEQYF.

This clonotype showed up just a few times. V and J are TRBV10-3 and TRBJ1-5; D is possibly TRBD1 (5 bases). Germline V gives CDR1 ENHRY, CDR2 SYGVKD. This CDR3 comprises 13 residues. V lost 3 bases, J lost 7 bases, and 10 bases lay in between. The chain's CDR3 is CAISDRERQPQHF. Here the CDR3 DNA reads TGTGCCATCAGTGACAGGGAGAGACAGCCCCAGCATTTT.

The chain combines TRBV27 with TRBJ2-1; D unclear. The CDR3 is 11 residues long. Between the trimmed V and J ends, which lost 6 bases and 8 bases, there was a span of 8 bases. Germline lookup yields CDR1 MNHEY and CDR2 SMNVEV (reference sequence). The CDR3 reads CASRGSYEQFF. CDR3 bases: TGTGCCAGCAGGGGAAGTTATGAGCAGTTCTTC.

The table lists this clonotype with a few counts. The chain recombines TRBV18 with TRBJ2-7, with a possible D match to TRBD2 (6 bases). In germline, CDR1 is KGHSH, CDR2 LQKENI. Trimming stripped 2 bases from V and 1 base from J, with 12 bases between. This CDR3 is 15 amino acids long. CDR3 nucleotide sequence: TGTGCCAGCTCACCATTCCCGGGAGATTCCTACGAGCAGTACTTC. It yields the protein CASSPFPGDSYEQYF.

This clonotype was observed once. One end of the junction varies from germline; a read error may be responsible. This chain connects TRBV7-2 to TRBJ2-1; 10 bases are a match to TRBD2. This CDR3 is 15 amino acids long. Per germline, CDR1 SGHTA and CDR2 FQGNSA. The CDR3: CVSSLQRGGYNEQFF. For the CDR3, the DNA is TGTGTCAGCAGCTTGCAGCGGGGGGGCTACAATGAGCAGTTCTTC.

This clonotype was counted only a few times. This sequence joins TRBV6-5 and TRBJ2-1, with TRBD2 identical over 9 bases. CDR1 is MNHEY and CDR2 is SVGAGI in the germline V gene. After removal of 4 bases from V and 3 bases from J, the junction contained 7 bases not matched to a gene. The CDR3 length is 16 residues. CDR3 region: CASSSSTSGDYNEQFF. CDR3 coding DNA: TGTGCCAGCAGTTCCTCGACTAGCGGAGACTACAATGAGCAGTTCTTC.

In this sample, this clonotype turned up a few times. This sequence joins TRBV24-1 and TRBJ2-3; unclear D gene. Germline CDR1 KGHDR, CDR2 SFDVKD. Trimming pared 0 bases from V and 6 bases from J, leaving 3 bases between. The CDR3 consists of 12 residues. Written as DNA, the CDR3 is TGTGCCACCAGTGATTTGAGCGATACGCAGTATTTT. Its translation is CATSDLSDTQYF.

This chain links TRBV9 with TRBJ2-4, with D possibly being TRBD2 (7 bases). CDR3 size: 16 residues. Trimming left V 0 bases short and J 0 bases short, with 10 bases between. Per the germline V gene, CDR1 is SGDLS and CDR2 is YYNGEE. DNA for the CDR3: TGTGCCAGCAGCGTAGGGGGGGGCGCAGCCAAAAACATTCAGTACTTC. It codes for CASSVGGGAAKNIQYF. Supplemented by reference TRBV9 and TRBJ2-4, the full variable domain reads DSGVTQTPKHLITATGQRVTLRCSPRSGDLSVYWYQQSLDQGLQFLIQYYNGEERAKGNILERFSAQQFPDLHSELNLSSLELGDSALYFCASSVGGGAAKNIQYFGAGTRLSVL.

This chain connects TRBV6-2 or TRBV6-3 to TRBJ2-1, with 10 bases fitting TRBD1. With V trimmed by 6 bases and J by 3 bases, 11 bases remained unmatched. The germline gives CDR1 MNHEY, CDR2 SVGEGT. The CDR3 spans 17 residues. Written as DNA, the CDR3 is TGTGCCAGCAGCCAGGGGGCCGGGACAGGGGACTACAATGAGCAGTTCTTC. Encoded protein: CASSQGAGTGDYNEQFF.